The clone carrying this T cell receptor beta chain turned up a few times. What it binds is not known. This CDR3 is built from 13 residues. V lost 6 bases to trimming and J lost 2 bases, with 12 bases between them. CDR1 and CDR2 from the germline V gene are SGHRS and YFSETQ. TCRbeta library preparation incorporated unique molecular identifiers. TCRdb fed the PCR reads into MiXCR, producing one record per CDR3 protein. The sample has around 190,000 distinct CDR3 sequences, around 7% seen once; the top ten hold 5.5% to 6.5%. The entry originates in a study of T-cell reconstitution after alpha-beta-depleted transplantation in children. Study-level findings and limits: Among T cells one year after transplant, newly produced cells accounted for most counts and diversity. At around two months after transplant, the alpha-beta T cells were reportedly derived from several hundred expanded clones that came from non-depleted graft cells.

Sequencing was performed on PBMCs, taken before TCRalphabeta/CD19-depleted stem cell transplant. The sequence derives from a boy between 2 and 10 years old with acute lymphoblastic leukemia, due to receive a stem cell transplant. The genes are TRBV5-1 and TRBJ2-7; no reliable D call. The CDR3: CASIGDFPYEQYF. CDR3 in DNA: TGCGCCAGCATTGGAGATTTTCCCTACGAGCAGTACTTC.